This T cell receptor (beta chain) derives from a study of T cells after yellow fever vaccination. Whole-study findings and limits: Just a small share of clonotypes turned up in the CD4 compartment as well as the CD8 compartment. Contamination of FACS-sorted repertoires by abundant clonotypes from the bulk population could occur.

As regards this clonotype: Its antigen remains unknown. The junction departs from germline at one end; a sequencing error may be responsible.

They built TCR cDNA with 5'RACE template switching, a step that put in a universal primer site and UMIs. MiXCR, applied by TCRdb to the 5' RACE reads, yields one record per CDR3 protein. This sample has approximately 300,000 distinct CDR3 sequences, with around 6.8% found just once. The clonotype originates from a man aged 18 to 29 who received the YFV17D yellow fever vaccine. Sequenced material: PBMCs, taken about 49 days after the first yellow fever vaccination.

In DNA form, the CDR3 reads TGTGCCATCAGTTTATTGTCGCGAGGGTTGATACGCACAGATACGCAGTATTTT. It yields the protein CAISLLSRGLIRTDTQYF. V usage is TRBV12-3 or TRBV12-4 and J usage is TRBJ2-3; tentative D call: TRBD2 (5 bases). CDR3 size: 18 residues.